Sequencing of this T cell receptor beta chain was carried out in a study of blood T cell repertoires in COVID-19. In the authors' methods: Amplifying reference gene primers gave estimates of nucleated cell counts. Produced via immunoSEQ multiplex PCR; TCRdb's table is partial and in-frame only. The D gene and trimming were derived from the DNA, and the V and J assignments and clone size from that table. The repertoire holds about 150,000 clones, roughly 85% seen once, with roughly 2.5% in the top ten. Trimming cost V 6 bases and J 3 bases; bases outside gene matches: 2. The CDR3 is made up of 12 amino acids.

This TCR derives from a human donor with acute or convalescent COVID-19. The donor label of this sample is uncertain. The chain uses TRBV12-3 or TRBV12-4 and TRBJ2-7; 7 bases agree with TRBD1. Input material: peripheral blood. CDR3 DNA sequence: TGTGCCAGCAGCGACAGGGTCTACGAGCAGTACGTC. It yields the protein CASSDRVYEQYV.